The 18 T cell receptor beta chains presented below share a single source sample, sequenced in a study of shared clonotypes between healthy human individuals (dated by TCRdb to 2019 to 2021). Preparation of the library involved the immunoSEQ multiplex PCR assay. TCRdb carries this immuneACCESS record with in-frame sequences only. Its versions omit some clonotypes, under half of them owing to an unresolved V gene in the studies checked, with the rest unexplained. Here the sample has about 820,000 clones; nearly 95% occur a single time. 24% of the sample is held by the ten biggest clonotypes. For the CD8 naive samples, CD45RO-negative cells were positively selected for CCR7, yielding a CD45RA+CCR7+ population from which TemRA cells were excluded. Sequencing used naive CD8+ T cells sorted from blood. This specimen's cell subset or site label, per the study, means: CD45RA+CCR7+. These receptors were obtained from a man aged 25 to 40 in good health.

The chain carries TRBV29-1 and TRBJ2-7, with D tentatively TRBD1 (7 bases). The CDR3 is made up of 13 amino acids. The germline gives CDR1 SQVTM, CDR2 ANQGSEA. Deletions cut 4 bases from V and 1 base from J, with 11 bases between. The CDR3 region has the DNA TGCAGCGTTGTGACAGGGACTTCCTACGAGCAGTACTTC. Protein product: CSVVTGTSYEQYF.

The chain recombines TRBV5-4 with TRBJ2-7; TRBD1 aligns across 11 bases. Trimming at V came to 5 bases and at J to 5 bases, leaving 15 bases not matched to a gene. The germline V gene encodes CDR1 SGHNT and CDR2 YYREEE (reference sequence). CDR3 size: 17 residues. Here the CDR3 reads CASSPSFGTGGIDEQYF. The CDR3, as DNA: TGTGCCAGCAGTCCAAGTTTTGGGACAGGGGGTATCGACGAGCAGTACTTC. Supplemented by reference TRBV5-4 and TRBJ2-7, the full variable domain reads ETGVTQSPTHLIKTRGQQVTLRCSSQSGHNTVSWYQQALGQGPQFIFQYYREEENGRGNFPPRFSGLQFPNYSSELNVNALELDDSALYLCASSPSFGTGGIDEQYFGPGTRLTVT.

The chain has TRBV5-5 and TRBJ2-3; a weak D match, TRBD1 (6 bases). The CDR3 contains 17 residues. The V end lost 4 bases, the J end lost 4 bases, and 22 bases lay between the germline ends. Germline V gene sequence: CDR1 SGHKS, CDR2 YYEKEE (reference sequence). In DNA, the CDR3 is TGTGCCAGCAGCATGCCCCCACAGGGTGTGGGCCCAGATACGCAGTATTTT. Its protein is CASSMPPQGVGPDTQYF.

The chain recombines TRBV25-1 with TRBJ2-7, with 8 bases fitting TRBD1. Germline V gives CDR1 MGHDK, CDR2 SYGVNS. V was pared by 3 bases and J by 2 bases, with 9 bases of the junction left unmatched. The CDR3 consists of 16 residues. CDR3 residues: CASSDYPDRVPYEQYF. DNA for the CDR3: TGTGCCAGCAGTGATTATCCGGACAGGGTCCCCTACGAGCAGTACTTC.

The chain carries TRBV5-5 and TRBJ2-7, with 13 bases that match TRBD2. The CDR3 length is 15 residues. Germline trimming cut 6 bases from V and 3 bases from J; bases unmatched to any gene: 6. Germline CDR1 SGHKS, CDR2 YYEKEE (reference sequence). This CDR3 reads CASTLWTSGSYEQYF. DNA of the CDR3: TGTGCCAGCACCCTGTGGACTAGCGGGAGCTACGAGCAGTACTTC.

With respect to this clone: Other DNA sequences in this sample translate to the same CDR3. The chain has TRBV4-2 and TRBJ1-1; D unresolved. The CDR3 extends over 14 amino acids. The germline V gene encodes CDR1 LGHNA and CDR2 YNFKEQ. Deletions cut 0 bases from V and 1 base from J, with 6 bases between. The CDR3 reads CASSQDPGNTEAFF. The CDR3, as DNA: TGTGCCAGCAGCCAAGATCCGGGGAACACTGAAGCTTTCTTT.

This chain uses TRBV7-2 with TRBJ2-1; the D gene is possibly TRBD2 (5 bases). Deletions cut 3 bases from V and 0 bases from J, with 9 bases between. CDR3 length: 15 amino acids. In germline, CDR1 is SGHTA, CDR2 FQGNSA. Written as DNA, the CDR3 is TGTGCCAGCAGCTTTGTAGGGAGCTCCTACAATGAGCAGTTCTTC. Its protein product is CASSFVGSSYNEQFF.

The rearrangement uses TRBV30 and TRBJ2-7; TRBD2 matches at 10 bases. Germline CDR1 reads GTSNPN; CDR2 reads SVGIG (reference sequence). V shed 2 bases and J 6 bases; nucleotides not matched to a gene: 13. The CDR3 has 16 amino acids. CDR3 nucleotide sequence: TGTGCCTGGAGTCCGGGGATAGCGGGAGGAGTCCGCGAGCAGTACTTC. It encodes CAWSPGIAGGVREQYF.

The J gene is TRBJ2-7, the V gene TRBV7-6; tentatively, D is TRBD2 (5 bases). Germline V gene sequence: CDR1 SGHVS, CDR2 FNYEAQ. Trimming shortened V by 5 bases and J by 5 bases, and 10 bases separated the two germline ends. CDR3 size: 12 residues. CDR3 in DNA: TGTGCCAGCAGCCTTTTGGGAGACGAGCAGTACTTC. Amino acid sequence: CASSLLGDEQYF.

The gene calls are TRBV6-5 and TRBJ2-1; the D is unclear. The CDR3 has 13 amino acids. The germline gives CDR1 MNHEY, CDR2 SVGAGI. The V end was cut by 5 bases, the J end by 4 bases, with 9 bases between. This CDR3 reads CASSISQYNEQFF. The CDR3 DNA follows: TGTGCCAGCAGTATCTCTCAGTACAATGAGCAGTTCTTC.

The chain employs TRBV5-5 and TRBJ2-5, with 7 bases identical to TRBD1. Germline V gives CDR1 SGHKS, CDR2 YYEKEE (reference sequence). Germline trimming cut 0 bases from V and 5 bases from J; bases unmatched to any gene: 13. There are 17 residues in the CDR3. Written as DNA, the CDR3 is TGTGCCAGCAGCTTGGGGCCCCGGGACAGCCTCCAGGAGACCCAGTACTTC. Translating it yields CASSLGPRDSLQETQYF.

The V gene is TRBV7-9, the J gene TRBJ2-7, with 7 bases identical to TRBD1. The germline V gene has CDR1 SEHNR and CDR2 FQNEAQ (reference sequence). The CDR3 sequence is 15 residues long. V was pared by 5 bases and J by 6 bases, with 13 bases of the junction left unmatched. CDR3 loop: CASSRERQGRGEQYF. The CDR3 DNA reads TGTGCCAGCAGCCGTGAGCGACAGGGTCGGGGCGAGCAGTACTTC.

V gene TRBV7-9 combines with J gene TRBJ2-5; tentatively, D is TRBD1 or TRBD2 (6 bases each). Germline V CDR1 and CDR2: SEHNR, FQNEAQ (reference sequence). The CDR3 loop spans 15 amino acids. The V and J ends lost 6 bases and 5 bases respectively, with 19 bases between them. Here the CDR3 DNA reads TGTGCCAGCAGATACGAGGGGGGCCCGAAGGAGACCCAGTACTTC. Protein product: CASRYEGGPKETQYF.

The rearrangement uses TRBV30 and TRBJ1-4; the match to TRBD1 covers 8 bases. The CDR3 extends over 14 amino acids. V was pared by 5 bases and J by 8 bases, with 10 bases of the junction left unmatched. Looked up from germline, CDR1 is GTSNPN and CDR2 is SVGIG (reference sequence). CDR3 coding DNA: TGTGCCTGGTGGACAGGGATTCTAGGAGAAAAACTGTTTTTT. Protein product: CAWWTGILGEKLFF.

The chain recombines TRBV7-9 with TRBJ2-7; D remains ambiguous. Germline V gene data show CDR1 as SEHNR and CDR2 as FQNEAQ (reference sequence). The CDR3 has 14 residues. V lost 1 base and J lost 2, with 9 bases in between. CDR3 region: CASSLVDGTYEQYF. The CDR3 nucleotides read TGTGCCAGCAGCTTAGTGGACGGTACCTACGAGCAGTACTTC. Looking up the rest from reference TRBV7-9 and TRBJ2-7 gives the full variable domain: DTGVSQNPRHKITKRGQNVTFRCDPISEHNRLYWYRQTLGQGPEFLTYFQNEAQLEKSRLLSDRFSAERPKGSFSTLEIQRTEQGDSAMYLCASSLVDGTYEQYFGPGTRLTVT.

The rearrangement joins TRBV6-5 to TRBJ2-5; D not resolved. The ends were cut back, 4 bases at V and 1 base at J, with 13 bases in the middle. Germline V CDR1 and CDR2: MNHEY, SVGAGI. CDR3 length: 15 amino acids. In DNA, the CDR3 is TGTGCCAGCAGTTCAACTGGACGGATCCAAGAGACCCAGTACTTC. As protein: CASSSTGRIQETQYF.

In DNA form, the CDR3 reads TGTGCCAGCTCACCTGAAATGGACAGGGGCTTTGACGGCTACACCTTC. Amino acid sequence: CASSPEMDRGFDGYTF. V gene TRBV18 combines with J gene TRBJ1-2; the match to TRBD1 covers 9 bases. Per the germline V gene, CDR1 is KGHSH and CDR2 is LQKENI. The CDR3 is 16 residues long. V lost 3 bases, J lost 8 bases, and 13 bases stayed unmatched. The full variable domain, its missing parts supplied by reference TRBV18 and TRBJ1-2, is NAGVMQNPRHLVRRRGQEARLRCSPMKGHSHVYWYRQLPEEGLKFMVYLQKENIIDESGMPKERFSAEFPKEGPSILRIQQVVRGDSAAYFCASSPEMDRGFDGYTFGSGTRLTVV.

The rearrangement links TRBV28 to TRBJ2-3, with D possibly being TRBD2 (5 bases). Trimming shortened V by 6 bases and J by 2 bases, and 18 bases separated the two germline ends. Germline-derived CDR1 and CDR2 are MDHEN and SYDVKM. The CDR3 sequence is 16 residues long. DNA for the CDR3: TGTGCCAGCAGCCCTACTGGACTGCCACTCACAGATACGCAGTATTTT. The encoded protein is CASSPTGLPLTDTQYF. The whole variable domain, filled in from reference TRBV28 and TRBJ2-3, reads DVKVTQSSRYLVKRTGEKVFLECVQDMDHENMFWYRQDPGLGLRLIYFSYDVKMKEKGDIPEGYSVSREKKERFSLILESASTNQTSMYLCASSPTGLPLTDTQYFGPGTRLTVL.